What follows is one TCR beta chain and its context. PCR involved 60 Vbeta and 13 Jbeta primers. Repertoires were generated with immunoSEQ multiplex PCR, while TCRdb's copy carries only in-frame clones and drops some. The sample yields 170,000 or so clones, 70% to 85% seen once. The data originate from a study of cytomegalovirus exposure and HLA in healthy donors. This CDR3 has 11 residues. The germline CDR1 and CDR2 sequences are SGHTA and FQGNSA. V gave up 5 bases and J gave up 4 bases, with 6 bases separating them. The specimen was PBMCs. V and J are TRBV7-2 and TRBJ2-7; possible D gene TRBD2, 5 bases. This sequence originates from a man between 18 and 35 years old in good health and CMV-seronegative. The CDR3 DNA reads TGTGCCAGCAGCCGGACTTACGAGCAGTACTTC. Its protein product is CASSRTYEQYF. Based on the CDR3 plus reference TRBV7-2 and TRBJ2-7, the full variable domain is GAGVSQSPSNKVTEKGKDVELRCDPISGHTALYWYRQSLGQGLEFLIYFQGNSAPDKSGLPSDRFSAERTGGSVSTLTIQRTQQEDSAVYLCASSRTYEQYFGPGTRLTVT.